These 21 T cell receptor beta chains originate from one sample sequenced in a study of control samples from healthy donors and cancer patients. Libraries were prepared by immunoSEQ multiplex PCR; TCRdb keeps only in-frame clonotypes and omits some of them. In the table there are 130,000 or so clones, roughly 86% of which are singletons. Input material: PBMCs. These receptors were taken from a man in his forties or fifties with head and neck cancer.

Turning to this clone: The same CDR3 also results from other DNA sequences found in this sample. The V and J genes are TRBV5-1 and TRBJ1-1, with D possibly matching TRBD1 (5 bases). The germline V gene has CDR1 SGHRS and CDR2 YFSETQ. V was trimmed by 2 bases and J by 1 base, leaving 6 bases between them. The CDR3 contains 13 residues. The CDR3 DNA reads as TGCGCCAGCAGCTTCGGGGCGAACACTGAAGCTTTCTTT. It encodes CASSFGANTEAFF.

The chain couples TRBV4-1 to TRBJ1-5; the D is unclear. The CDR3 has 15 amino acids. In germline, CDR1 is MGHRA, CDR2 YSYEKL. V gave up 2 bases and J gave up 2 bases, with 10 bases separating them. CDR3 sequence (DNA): TGCGCCAGCAGCCAAATTGTGAGTGGCAATCAGCCCCAGCATTTT. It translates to CASSQIVSGNQPQHF.

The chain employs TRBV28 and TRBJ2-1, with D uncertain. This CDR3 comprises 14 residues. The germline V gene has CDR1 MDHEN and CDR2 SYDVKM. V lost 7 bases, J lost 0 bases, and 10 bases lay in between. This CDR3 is CASKYPSSYNEQFF. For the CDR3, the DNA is TGTGCCAGCAAATACCCTAGCTCCTACAATGAGCAGTTCTTC.

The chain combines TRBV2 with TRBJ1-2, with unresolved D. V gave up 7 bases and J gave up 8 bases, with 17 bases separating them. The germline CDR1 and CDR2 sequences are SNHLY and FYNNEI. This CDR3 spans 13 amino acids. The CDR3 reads CASNRSPRDGYTF. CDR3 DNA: TGTGCCAGCAACAGATCACCCCGTGACGGCTACACCTTC.

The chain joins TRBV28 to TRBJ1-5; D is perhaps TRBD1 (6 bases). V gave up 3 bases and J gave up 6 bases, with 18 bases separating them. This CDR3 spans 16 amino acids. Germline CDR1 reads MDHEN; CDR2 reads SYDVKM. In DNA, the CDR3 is TGTGCCAGCAGTTTCCCCCCGGGGGCCCTAGGTCAGCCCCAGCATTTT. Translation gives CASSFPPGALGQPQHF.

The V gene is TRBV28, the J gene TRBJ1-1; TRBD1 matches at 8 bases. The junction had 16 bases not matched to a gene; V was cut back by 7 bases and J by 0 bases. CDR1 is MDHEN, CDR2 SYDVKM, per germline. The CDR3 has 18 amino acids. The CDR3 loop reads CASNGRTGNIEMNTEAFF. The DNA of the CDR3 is TGTGCCAGCAACGGACGGACAGGGAACATTGAGATGAACACTGAAGCTTTCTTT. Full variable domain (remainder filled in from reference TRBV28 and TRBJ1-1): DVKVTQSSRYLVKRTGEKVFLECVQDMDHENMFWYRQDPGLGLRLIYFSYDVKMKEKGDIPEGYSVSREKKERFSLILESASTNQTSMYLCASNGRTGNIEMNTEAFFGQGTRLTVV.

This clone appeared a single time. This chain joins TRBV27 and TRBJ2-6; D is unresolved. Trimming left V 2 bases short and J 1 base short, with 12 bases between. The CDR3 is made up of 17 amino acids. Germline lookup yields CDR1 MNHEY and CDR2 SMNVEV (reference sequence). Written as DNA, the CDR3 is TGTGCCAGCAGTTTAGGAGCTCTGGGATCTGGGGCCAACGTCCTGACTTTC. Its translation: CASSLGALGSGANVLTF.

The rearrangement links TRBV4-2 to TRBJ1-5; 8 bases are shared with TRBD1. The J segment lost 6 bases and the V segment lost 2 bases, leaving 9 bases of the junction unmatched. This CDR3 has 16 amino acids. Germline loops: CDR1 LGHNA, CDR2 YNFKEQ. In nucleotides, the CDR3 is TGTGCCAGCAGCCAATGGACAGGGTTAAGTACTCAGCCCCAGCATTTT. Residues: CASSQWTGLSTQPQHF.

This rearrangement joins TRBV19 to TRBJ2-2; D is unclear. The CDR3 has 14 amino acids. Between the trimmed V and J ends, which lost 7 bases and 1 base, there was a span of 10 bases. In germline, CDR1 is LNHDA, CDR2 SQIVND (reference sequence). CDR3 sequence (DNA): TGTGCCAGTACCCTAGGGTGGAACACCGGGGAGCTGTTTTTT. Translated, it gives CASTLGWNTGELFF. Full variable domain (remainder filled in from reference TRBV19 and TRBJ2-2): DGGITQSPKYLFRKEGQNVTLSCEQNLNHDAMYWYRQDPGQGLRLIYYSQIVNDFQKGDIAEGYSVSREKKESFPLTVTSAQKNPTAFYLCASTLGWNTGELFFGEGSRLTVL.

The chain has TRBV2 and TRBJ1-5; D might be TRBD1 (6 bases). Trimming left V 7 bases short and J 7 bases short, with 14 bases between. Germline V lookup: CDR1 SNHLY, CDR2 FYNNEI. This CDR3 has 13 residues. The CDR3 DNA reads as TGTGCCAGCACCCAGGGGTCGGGACAGCCCCAGCATTTT. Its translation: CASTQGSGQPQHF.

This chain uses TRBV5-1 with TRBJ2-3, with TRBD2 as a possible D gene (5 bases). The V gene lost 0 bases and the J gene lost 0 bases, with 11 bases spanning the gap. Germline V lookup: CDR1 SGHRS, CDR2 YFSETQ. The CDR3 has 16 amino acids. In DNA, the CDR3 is TGCGCCAGCAGCTTGGGGGAGATATCTAGCACAGATACGCAGTATTTT. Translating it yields CASSLGEISSTDTQYF. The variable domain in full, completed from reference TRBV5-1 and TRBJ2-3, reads KAGVTQTPRYLIKTRGQQVTLSCSPISGHRSVSWYQQTPGQGLQFLFEYFSETQRNKGNFPGRFSGRQFSNSRSEMNVSTLELGDSALYLCASSLGEISSTDTQYFGPGTRLTVL.

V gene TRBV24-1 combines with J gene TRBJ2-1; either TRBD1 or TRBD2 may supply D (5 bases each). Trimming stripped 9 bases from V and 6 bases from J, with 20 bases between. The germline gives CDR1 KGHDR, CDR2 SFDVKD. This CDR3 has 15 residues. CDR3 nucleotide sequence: TGTGCCACCCGGGACGGCTTAACTCGCGGCAATGAGCAGTTCTTC. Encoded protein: CATRDGLTRGNEQFF.

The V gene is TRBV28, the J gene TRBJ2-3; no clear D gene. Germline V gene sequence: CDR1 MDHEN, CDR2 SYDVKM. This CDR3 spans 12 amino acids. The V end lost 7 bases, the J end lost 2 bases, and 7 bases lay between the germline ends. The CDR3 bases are TGTGCCAGCAAAGAAACCACAGATACGCAGTATTTT. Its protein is CASKETTDTQYF. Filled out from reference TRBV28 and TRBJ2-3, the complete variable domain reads DVKVTQSSRYLVKRTGEKVFLECVQDMDHENMFWYRQDPGLGLRLIYFSYDVKMKEKGDIPEGYSVSREKKERFSLILESASTNQTSMYLCASKETTDTQYFGPGTRLTVL.

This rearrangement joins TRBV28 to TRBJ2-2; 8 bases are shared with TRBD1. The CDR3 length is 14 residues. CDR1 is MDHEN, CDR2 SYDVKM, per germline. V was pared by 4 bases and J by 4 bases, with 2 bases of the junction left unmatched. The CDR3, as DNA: TGTGCCAGCAGTTCAGGGGGCTTCACCGGGGAGCTGTTTTTT. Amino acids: CASSSGGFTGELFF.

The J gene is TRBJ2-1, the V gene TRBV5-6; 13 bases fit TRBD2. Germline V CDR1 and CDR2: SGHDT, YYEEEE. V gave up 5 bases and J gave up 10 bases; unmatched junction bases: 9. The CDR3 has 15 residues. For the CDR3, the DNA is TGTGCCAGCAGTTACCGGACTAGCGGGAGCGAAGAGCAGTTCTTC. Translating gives CASSYRTSGSEEQFF. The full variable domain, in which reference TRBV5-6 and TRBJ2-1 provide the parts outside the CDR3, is DAGVTQSPTHLIKTRGQQVTLRCSPKSGHDTVSWYQQALGQGPQFIFQYYEEEERQRGNFPDRFSGHQFPNYSSELNVNALLLGDSALYLCASSYRTSGSEEQFFGPGTRLTVL.

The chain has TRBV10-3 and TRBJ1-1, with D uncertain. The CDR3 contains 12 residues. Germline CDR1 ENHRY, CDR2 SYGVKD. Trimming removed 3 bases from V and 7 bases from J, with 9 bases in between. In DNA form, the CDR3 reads TGTGCCATCAGTGAATCGGCCCATGAAGCTTTCTTT. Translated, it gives CAISESAHEAFF.

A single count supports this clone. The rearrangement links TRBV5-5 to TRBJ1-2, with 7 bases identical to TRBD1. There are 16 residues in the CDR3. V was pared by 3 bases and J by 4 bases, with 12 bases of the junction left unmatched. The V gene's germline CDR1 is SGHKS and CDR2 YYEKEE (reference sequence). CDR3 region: CASSSPLTRDSYGYTF. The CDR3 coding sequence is TGTGCCAGCAGCTCGCCTTTAACCAGGGACAGCTATGGCTACACCTTC.

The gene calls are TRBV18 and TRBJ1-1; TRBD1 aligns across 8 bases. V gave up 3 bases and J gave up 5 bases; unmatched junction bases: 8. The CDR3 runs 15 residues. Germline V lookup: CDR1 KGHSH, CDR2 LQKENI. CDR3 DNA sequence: TGTGCCAGCTCACCGGCGAGGGACAGGCGAACTGAAGCTTTCTTT. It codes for CASSPARDRRTEAFF.

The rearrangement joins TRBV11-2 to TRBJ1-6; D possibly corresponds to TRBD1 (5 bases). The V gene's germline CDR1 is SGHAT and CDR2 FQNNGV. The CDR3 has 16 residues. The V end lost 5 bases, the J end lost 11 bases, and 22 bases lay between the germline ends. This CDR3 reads CASSPRGAGTFAPLHF. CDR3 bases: TGTGCCAGCAGCCCCCGTGGGGCAGGGACCTTCGCACCCCTCCACTTT.

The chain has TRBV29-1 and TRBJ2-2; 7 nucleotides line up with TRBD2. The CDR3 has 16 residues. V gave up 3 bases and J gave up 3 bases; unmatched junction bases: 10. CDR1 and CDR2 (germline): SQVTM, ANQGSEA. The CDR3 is CSVEEEERGDTGELFF. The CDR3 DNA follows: TGCAGCGTTGAGGAGGAGGAACGGGGGGACACCGGGGAGCTGTTTTTT.

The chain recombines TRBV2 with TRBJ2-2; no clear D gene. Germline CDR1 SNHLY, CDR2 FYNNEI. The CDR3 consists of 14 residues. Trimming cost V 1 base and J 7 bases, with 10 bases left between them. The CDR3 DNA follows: TGTGCCAGCAGTGAAGTCCCATACGGCGGGGAGCTGTTTTTT. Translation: CASSEVPYGGELFF.